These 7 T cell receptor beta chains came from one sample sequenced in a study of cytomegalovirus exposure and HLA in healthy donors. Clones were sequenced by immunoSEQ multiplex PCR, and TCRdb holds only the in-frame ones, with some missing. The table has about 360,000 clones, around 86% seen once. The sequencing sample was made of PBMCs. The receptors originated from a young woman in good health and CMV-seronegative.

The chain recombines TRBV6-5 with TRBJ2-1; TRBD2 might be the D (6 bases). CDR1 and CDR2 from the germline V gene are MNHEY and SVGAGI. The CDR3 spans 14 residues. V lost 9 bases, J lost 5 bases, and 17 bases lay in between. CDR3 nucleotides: TGTGCCAGTGCCAGTAGCGGTGGGGACAATGAGCAGTTCTTC. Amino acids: CASASSGGDNEQFF.

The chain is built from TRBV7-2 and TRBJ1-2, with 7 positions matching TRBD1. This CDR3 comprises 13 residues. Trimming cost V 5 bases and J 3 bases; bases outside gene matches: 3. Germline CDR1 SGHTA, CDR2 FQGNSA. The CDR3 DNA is TGTGCCAGCAGCCTTACAGGGGACTATGGCTACACCTTC. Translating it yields CASSLTGDYGYTF.

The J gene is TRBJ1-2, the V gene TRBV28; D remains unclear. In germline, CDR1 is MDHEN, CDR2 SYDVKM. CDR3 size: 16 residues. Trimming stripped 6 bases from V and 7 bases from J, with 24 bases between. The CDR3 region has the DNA TGTGCCAGCAGCCCGATTTGGGTCAGGAAAGACGGTGGCTACACCTTC. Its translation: CASSPIWVRKDGGYTF.

This chain's CDR3 is CASSYSFRSRVGEQYF. The CDR3 DNA sequence: TGTGCCAGCAGTTACTCGTTCAGGTCGAGGGTAGGCGAGCAGTACTTC. The chain carries TRBV6-5 and TRBJ2-7; D is perhaps TRBD2 (5 bases). The CDR3 is made up of 16 amino acids. V was trimmed by 0 bases and J by 6 bases, leaving 18 bases between them. The germline V gene encodes CDR1 MNHEY and CDR2 SVGAGI.

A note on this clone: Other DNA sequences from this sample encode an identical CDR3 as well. The CDR3 loop reads CASSYGGTANEKLFF. The CDR3 region has the DNA TGTGCCAGCAGTTACGGGGGGACAGCCAATGAAAAACTGTTTTTT. V gene TRBV6-5 combines with J gene TRBJ1-4; TRBD1 agrees at 7 bases. The length of the CDR3 is 15 residues. The germline CDR1 and CDR2 sequences are MNHEY and SVGAGI. Trimming cost V 2 bases and J 5 bases; bases outside gene matches: 5.

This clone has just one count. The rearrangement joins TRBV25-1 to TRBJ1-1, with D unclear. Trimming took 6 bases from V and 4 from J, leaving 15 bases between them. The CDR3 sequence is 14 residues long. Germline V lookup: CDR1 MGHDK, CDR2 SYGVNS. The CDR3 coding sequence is TGTGCCAGCAGAGAGTCCCCTCTAACCACTGAAGCTTTCTTT. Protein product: CASRESPLTTEAFF.

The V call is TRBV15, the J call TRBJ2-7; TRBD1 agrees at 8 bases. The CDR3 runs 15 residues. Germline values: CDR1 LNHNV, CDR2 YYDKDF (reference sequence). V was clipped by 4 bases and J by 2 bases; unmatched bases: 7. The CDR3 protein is CATSNRDRTPYEQYF. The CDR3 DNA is TGTGCCACCAGCAACCGGGACAGGACACCCTACGAGCAGTACTTC.